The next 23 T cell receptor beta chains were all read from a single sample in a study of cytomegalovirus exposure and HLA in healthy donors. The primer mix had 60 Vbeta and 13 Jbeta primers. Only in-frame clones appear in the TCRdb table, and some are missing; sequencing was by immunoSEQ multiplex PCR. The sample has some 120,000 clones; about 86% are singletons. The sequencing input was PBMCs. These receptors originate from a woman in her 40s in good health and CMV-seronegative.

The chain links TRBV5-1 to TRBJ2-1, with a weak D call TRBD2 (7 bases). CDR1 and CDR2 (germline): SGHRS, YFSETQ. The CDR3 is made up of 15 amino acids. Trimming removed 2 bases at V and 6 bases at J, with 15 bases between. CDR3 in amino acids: CASSLLTGRGNEQFF. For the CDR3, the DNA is TGCGCCAGCAGCTTACTTACAGGGAGGGGCAATGAGCAGTTCTTC.

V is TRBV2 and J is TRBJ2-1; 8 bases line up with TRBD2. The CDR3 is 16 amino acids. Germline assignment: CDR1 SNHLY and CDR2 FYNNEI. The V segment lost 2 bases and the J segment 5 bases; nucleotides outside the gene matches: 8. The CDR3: CASSERTTSEHNEQFF. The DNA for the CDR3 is TGTGCCAGCAGTGAAAGGACGACTAGCGAGCACAATGAGCAGTTCTTC.

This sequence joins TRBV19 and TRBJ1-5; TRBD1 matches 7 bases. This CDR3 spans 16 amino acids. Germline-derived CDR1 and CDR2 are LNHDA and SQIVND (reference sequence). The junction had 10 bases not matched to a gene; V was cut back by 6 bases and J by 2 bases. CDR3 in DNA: TGTGCCAGTAGGAATACAGGGGCGCTCGGCAATCAGCCCCAGCATTTT. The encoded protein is CASRNTGALGNQPQHF.

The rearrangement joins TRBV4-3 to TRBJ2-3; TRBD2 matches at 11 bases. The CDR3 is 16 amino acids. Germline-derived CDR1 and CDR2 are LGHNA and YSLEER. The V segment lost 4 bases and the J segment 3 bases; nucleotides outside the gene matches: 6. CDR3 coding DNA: TGCGCCAGCAGCCGGGACTCTAGCGGGAGGACAGATACGCAGTATTTT. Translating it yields CASSRDSSGRTDTQYF.

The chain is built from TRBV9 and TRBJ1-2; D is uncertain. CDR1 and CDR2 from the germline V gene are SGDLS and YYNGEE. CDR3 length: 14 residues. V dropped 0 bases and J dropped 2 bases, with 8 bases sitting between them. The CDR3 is CASSVGGGNYGYTF. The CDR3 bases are TGTGCCAGCAGCGTAGGTGGAGGGAACTATGGCTACACCTTC.

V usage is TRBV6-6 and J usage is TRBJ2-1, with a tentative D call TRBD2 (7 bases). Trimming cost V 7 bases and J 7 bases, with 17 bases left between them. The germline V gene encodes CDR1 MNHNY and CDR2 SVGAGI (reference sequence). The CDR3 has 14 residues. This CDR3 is CASKKGGTGNEQFF. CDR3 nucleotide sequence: TGTGCCAGCAAAAAGGGGGGGACGGGGAATGAGCAGTTCTTC.

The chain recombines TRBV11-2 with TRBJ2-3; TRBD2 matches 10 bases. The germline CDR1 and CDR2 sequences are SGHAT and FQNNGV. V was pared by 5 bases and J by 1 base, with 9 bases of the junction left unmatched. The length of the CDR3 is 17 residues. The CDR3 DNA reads TGTGCCAGCAGCCCCCAGGGCCTAGCGGGGGGCACAGATACGCAGTATTTT. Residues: CASSPQGLAGGTDTQYF.

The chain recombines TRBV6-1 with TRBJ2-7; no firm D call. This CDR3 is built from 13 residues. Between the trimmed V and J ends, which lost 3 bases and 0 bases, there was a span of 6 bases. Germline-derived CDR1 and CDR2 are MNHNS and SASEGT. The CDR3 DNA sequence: TGTGCCAGCAGTGAGAACATCTCCTACGAGCAGTACTTC. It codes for CASSENISYEQYF.

The DNA of the CDR3 is TGTGCCAGTAGCCCTTATAGCAATCAGCCCCAGCATTTT. As protein: CASSPYSNQPQHF. The chain employs TRBV19 and TRBJ1-5, with D unclear. V lost 6 bases and J 0 bases, leaving 6 bases between the germline ends. This CDR3 is built from 13 residues. The germline V gene has CDR1 LNHDA and CDR2 SQIVND (reference sequence).

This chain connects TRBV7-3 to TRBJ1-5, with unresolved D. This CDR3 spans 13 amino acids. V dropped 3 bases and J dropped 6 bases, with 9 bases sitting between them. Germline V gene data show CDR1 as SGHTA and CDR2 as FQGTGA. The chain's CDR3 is CASSFRGSQPQHF. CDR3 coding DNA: TGTGCCAGCAGCTTTCGTGGTAGTCAGCCCCAGCATTTT.

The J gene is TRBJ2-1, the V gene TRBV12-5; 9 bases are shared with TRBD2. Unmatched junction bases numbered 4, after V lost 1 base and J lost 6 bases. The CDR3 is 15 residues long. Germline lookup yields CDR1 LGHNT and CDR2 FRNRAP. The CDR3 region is CASGLGTSVGNEQFF. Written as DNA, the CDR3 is TGTGCTAGTGGTTTGGGGACTAGCGTGGGCAATGAGCAGTTCTTC.

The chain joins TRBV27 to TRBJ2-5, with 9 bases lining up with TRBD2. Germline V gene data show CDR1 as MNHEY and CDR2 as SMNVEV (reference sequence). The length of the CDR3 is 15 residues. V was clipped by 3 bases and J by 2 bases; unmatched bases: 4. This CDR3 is CASSFLSGRQETQYF. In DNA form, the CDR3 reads TGTGCCAGCAGTTTCCTTAGCGGGAGACAAGAGACCCAGTACTTC.

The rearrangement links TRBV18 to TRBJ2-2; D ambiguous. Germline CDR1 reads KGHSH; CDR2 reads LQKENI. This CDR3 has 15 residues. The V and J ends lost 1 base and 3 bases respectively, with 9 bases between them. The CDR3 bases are TGTGCCAGCTCACCACGTTGGCTGGACACCGGGGAGCTGTTTTTT. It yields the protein CASSPRWLDTGELFF.

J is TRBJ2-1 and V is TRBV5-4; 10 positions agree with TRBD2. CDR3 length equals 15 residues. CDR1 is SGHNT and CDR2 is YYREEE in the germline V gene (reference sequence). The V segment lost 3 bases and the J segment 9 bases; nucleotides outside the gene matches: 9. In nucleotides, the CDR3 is TGTGCCAGCAGCTCAAGCGGGGGGGCCGATCCTGAGCAGTTCTTC. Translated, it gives CASSSSGGADPEQFF.

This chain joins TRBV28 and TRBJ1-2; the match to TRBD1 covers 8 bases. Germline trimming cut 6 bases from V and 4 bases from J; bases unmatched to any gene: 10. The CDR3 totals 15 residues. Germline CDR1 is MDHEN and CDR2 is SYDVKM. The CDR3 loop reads CASSRGQGMSYGYTF. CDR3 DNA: TGTGCCAGCAGCCGCGGACAGGGAATGTCCTATGGCTACACCTTC.

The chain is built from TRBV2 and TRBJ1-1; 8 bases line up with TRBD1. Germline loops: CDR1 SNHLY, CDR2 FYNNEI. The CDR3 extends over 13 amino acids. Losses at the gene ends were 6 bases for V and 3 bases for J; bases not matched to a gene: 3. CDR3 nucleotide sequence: TGTGCCAGCAGCACAGGGGGGGACACTGAAGCTTTCTTT. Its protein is CASSTGGDTEAFF.

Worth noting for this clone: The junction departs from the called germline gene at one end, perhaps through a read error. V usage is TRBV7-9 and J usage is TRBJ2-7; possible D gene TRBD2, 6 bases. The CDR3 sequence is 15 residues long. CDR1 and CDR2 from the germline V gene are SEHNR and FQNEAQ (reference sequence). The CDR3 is CSSSSGLSRINEQYF. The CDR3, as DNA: TGTTCCAGCAGCTCGGGACTCTCCAGAATAAACGAGCAGTACTTC. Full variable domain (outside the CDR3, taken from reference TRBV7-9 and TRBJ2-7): DTGVSQNPRHKITKRGQNVTFRCDPISEHNRLYWYRQTLGQGPEFLTYFQNEAQLEKSRLLSDRFSAERPKGSFSTLEIQRTEQGDSAMYLCSSSSGLSRINEQYFGPGTRLTVT.

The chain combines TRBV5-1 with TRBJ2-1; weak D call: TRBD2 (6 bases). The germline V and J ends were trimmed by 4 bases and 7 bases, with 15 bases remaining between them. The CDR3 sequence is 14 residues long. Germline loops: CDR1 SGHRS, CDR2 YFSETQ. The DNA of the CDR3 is TGCGCCAGCAGCGGCGGACTAACGAGAAATGAGCAGTTCTTC. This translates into CASSGGLTRNEQFF.

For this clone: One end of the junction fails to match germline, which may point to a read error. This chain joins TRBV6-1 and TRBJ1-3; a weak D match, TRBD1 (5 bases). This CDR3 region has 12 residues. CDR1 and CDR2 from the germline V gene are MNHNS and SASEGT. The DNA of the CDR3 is TGTGCCAGCAGTGAAAGGAGTCGGGACTTTTTTTTT. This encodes CASSERSRDFFF.

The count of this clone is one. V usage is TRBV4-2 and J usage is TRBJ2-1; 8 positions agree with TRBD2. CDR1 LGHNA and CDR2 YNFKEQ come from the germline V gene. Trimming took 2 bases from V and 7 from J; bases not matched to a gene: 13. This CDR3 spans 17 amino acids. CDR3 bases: TGTGCCAGCAGCCAAAGTGCCGGGGGACTAGAAGGTAATGAGCAGTTCTTC. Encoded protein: CASSQSAGGLEGNEQFF.

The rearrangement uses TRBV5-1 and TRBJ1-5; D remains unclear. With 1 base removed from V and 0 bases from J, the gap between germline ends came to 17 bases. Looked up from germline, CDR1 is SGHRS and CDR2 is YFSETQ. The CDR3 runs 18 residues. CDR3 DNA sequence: TGCGCCAGCAGCTTGCCTCAAAACCGGGGTAATAGCAATCAGCCCCAGCATTTT. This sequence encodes CASSLPQNRGNSNQPQHF.

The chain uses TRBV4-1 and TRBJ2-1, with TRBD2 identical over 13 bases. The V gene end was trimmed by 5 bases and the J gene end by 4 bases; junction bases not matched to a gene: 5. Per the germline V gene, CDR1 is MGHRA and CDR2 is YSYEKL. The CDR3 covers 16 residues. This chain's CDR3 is CASSYRTSGGYNEQFF. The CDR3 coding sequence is TGCGCCAGCAGCTACCGGACTAGCGGGGGATACAATGAGCAGTTCTTC.

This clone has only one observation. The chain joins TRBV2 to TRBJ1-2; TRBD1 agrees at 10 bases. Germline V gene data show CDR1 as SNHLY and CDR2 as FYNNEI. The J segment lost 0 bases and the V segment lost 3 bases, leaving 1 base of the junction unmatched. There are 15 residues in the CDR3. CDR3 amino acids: CASSEGQGPNYGYTF. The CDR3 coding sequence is TGTGCCAGCAGTGAGGGACAGGGGCCTAACTATGGCTACACCTTC. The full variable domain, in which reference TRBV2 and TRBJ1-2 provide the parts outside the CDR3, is EPEVTQTPSHQVTQMGQEVILRCVPISNHLYFYWYRQILGQKVEFLVSFYNNEISEKSEIFDDQFSVERPDGSNFTLKIRSTKLEDSAMYFCASSEGQGPNYGYTFGSGTRLTVV.